This is a list of T cell receptor beta chains from one sample in a study of metastatic and nonmetastatic thyroid tumors. TCRdb re-analyzed the PCR reads using MiXCR. This repertoire shows 9,000 to 13,000 clones, 9% to 15% found once; its top ten account for around 12%. Material for sequencing was blood. Receptors originate from a female donor with papillary thyroid cancer or a benign thyroid nodule (not recorded which). Some clones in this sample may be carry-over from other donors' samples. CDR3s include the opening cysteine and the closing phenylalanine or tryptophan. Fields, in order: V gene, J gene, CDR3 length, CDR3 protein.

V gene: TRBV28
J gene: TRBJ2-1
CDR3 length: 15
CDR3 protein: CASSAPDRYYNEQFF

V gene: TRBV2
J gene: TRBJ1-4
CDR3 length: 14
CDR3 protein: CASSDSATNEKLFF

V gene: TRBV7-3
J gene: TRBJ2-5
CDR3 length: 15
CDR3 protein: CASSPGQGADRTQYF

V gene: TRBV6-1
J gene: TRBJ1-4
CDR3 length: 15
CDR3 protein: CASREYRALNEKLFF

V gene: TRBV6-1
J gene: TRBJ2-5
CDR3 length: 12
CDR3 protein: CASSPRRETQYF

V gene: TRBV4-3
J gene: TRBJ2-3
CDR3 length: 19
CDR3 protein: CASSQDRTSGRLSTDTQYF

V gene: TRBV27
J gene: TRBJ1-1
CDR3 length: 14
CDR3 protein: CASRVLGVGTEAFF

V gene: TRBV9
J gene: TRBJ2-3
CDR3 length: 16
CDR3 protein: CASSKTLAGGPDTQYF

V gene: TRBV7-9
J gene: TRBJ2-3
CDR3 length: 16
CDR3 protein: CASSYLPGNRADTQYF

V gene: TRBV5-6
J gene: TRBJ2-3
CDR3 length: 18
CDR3 protein: CASSLRWTSETSTDTQYF

V gene: TRBV7-2
J gene: TRBJ1-1
CDR3 length: 12
CDR3 protein: CASSFASLGAFF

V gene: TRBV6-1
J gene: TRBJ2-1
CDR3 length: 13
CDR3 protein: CASRPDAYNEQFF

V gene: TRBV6-2/TRBV6-3
J gene: TRBJ2-5
CDR3 length: 13
CDR3 protein: CASSLWEQETQYF

V gene: TRBV10-3
J gene: TRBJ1-2
CDR3 length: 17
CDR3 protein: CAISESRSGNVAYGYTF

V gene: TRBV2
J gene: TRBJ2-7
CDR3 length: 14
CDR3 protein: CASRPQDSSYEQYF